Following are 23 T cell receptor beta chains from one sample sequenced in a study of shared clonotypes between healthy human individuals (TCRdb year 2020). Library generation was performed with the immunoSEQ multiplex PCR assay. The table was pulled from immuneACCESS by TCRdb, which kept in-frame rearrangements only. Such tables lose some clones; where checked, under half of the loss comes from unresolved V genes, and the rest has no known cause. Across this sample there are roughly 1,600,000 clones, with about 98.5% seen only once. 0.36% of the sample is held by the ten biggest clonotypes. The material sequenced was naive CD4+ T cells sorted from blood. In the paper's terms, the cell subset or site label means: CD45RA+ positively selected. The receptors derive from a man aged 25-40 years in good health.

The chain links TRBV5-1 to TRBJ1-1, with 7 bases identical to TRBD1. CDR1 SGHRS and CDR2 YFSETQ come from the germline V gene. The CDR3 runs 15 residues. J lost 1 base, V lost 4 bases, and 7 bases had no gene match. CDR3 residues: CASSPRTGANTEAFF. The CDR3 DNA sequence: TGCGCCAGCAGCCCCCGGACAGGAGCGAACACTGAAGCTTTCTTT.

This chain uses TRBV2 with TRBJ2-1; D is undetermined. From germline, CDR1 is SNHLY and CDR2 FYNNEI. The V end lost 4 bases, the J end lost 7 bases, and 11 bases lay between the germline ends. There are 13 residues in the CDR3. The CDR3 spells CASSVGPANEQFF. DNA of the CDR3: TGTGCCAGCAGTGTTGGTCCCGCAAATGAGCAGTTCTTC.

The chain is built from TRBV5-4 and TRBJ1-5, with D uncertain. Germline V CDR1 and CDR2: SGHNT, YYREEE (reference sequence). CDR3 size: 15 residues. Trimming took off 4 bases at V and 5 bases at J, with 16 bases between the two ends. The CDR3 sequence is CASSPTPGSDQPQHF. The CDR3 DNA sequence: TGTGCCAGCAGCCCCACCCCCGGGTCGGATCAGCCCCAGCATTTT. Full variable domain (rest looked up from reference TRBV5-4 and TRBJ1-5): ETGVTQSPTHLIKTRGQQVTLRCSSQSGHNTVSWYQQALGQGPQFIFQYYREEENGRGNFPPRFSGLQFPNYSSELNVNALELDDSALYLCASSPTPGSDQPQHFGDGTRLSIL.

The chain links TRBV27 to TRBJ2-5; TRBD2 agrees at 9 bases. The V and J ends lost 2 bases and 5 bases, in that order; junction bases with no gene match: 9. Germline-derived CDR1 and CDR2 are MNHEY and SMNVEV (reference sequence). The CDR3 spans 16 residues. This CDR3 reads CASSLTAGGPSETQYF. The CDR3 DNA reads TGTGCCAGCAGTTTAACGGCGGGAGGGCCCTCTGAGACCCAGTACTTC.

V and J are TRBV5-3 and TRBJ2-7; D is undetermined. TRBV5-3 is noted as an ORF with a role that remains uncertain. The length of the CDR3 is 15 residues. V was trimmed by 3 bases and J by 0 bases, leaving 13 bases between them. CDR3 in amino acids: CARSYRTDPSYEQYF. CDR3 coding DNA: TGTGCCAGAAGCTACCGGACCGACCCCTCCTACGAGCAGTACTTC.

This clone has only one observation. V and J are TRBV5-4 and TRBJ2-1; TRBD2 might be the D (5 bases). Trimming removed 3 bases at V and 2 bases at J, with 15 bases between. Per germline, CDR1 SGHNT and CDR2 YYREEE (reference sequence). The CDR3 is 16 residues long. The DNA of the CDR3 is TGTGCCAGCAGCTCCGATGGACTGGATACCTACAATGAGCAGTTCTTC. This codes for CASSSDGLDTYNEQFF.

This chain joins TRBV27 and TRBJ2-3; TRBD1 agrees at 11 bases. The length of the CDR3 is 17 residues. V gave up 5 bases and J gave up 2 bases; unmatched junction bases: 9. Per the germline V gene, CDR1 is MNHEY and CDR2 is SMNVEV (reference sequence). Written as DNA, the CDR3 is TGTGCCAGCAGTACAATCGGGACAGGGGGATACACAGATACGCAGTATTTT. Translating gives CASSTIGTGGYTDTQYF.

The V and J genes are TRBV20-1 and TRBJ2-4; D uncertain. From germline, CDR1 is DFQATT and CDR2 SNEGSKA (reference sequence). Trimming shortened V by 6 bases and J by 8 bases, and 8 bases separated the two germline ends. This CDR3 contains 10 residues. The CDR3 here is CSAISDIQYF. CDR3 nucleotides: TGCAGTGCCATTTCCGACATTCAGTACTTC.

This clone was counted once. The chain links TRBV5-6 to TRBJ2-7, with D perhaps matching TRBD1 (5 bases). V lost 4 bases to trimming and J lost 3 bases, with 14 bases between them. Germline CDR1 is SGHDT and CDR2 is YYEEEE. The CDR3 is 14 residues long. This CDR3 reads CASSQGARNYEQYF. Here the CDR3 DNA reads TGTGCCAGCAGCCAGGGCGCGAGGAACTACGAGCAGTACTTC. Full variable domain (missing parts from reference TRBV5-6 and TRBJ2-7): DAGVTQSPTHLIKTRGQQVTLRCSPKSGHDTVSWYQQALGQGPQFIFQYYEEEERQRGNFPDRFSGHQFPNYSSELNVNALLLGDSALYLCASSQGARNYEQYFGPGTRLTVT.

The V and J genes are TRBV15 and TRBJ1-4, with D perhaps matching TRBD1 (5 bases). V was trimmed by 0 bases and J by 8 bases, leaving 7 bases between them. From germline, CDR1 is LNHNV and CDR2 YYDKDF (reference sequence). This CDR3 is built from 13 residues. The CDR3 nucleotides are TGTGCCACCAGCAGAGAATGGGACGAAAAACTGTTTTTT. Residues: CATSREWDEKLFF.

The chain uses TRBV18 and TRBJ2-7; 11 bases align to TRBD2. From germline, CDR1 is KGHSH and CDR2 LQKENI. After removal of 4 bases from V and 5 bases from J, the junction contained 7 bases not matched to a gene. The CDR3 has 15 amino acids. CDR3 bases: TGTGCCAGCTCACAACGACTAGCGGGAACCCACGAGCAGTACTTC. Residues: CASSQRLAGTHEQYF.

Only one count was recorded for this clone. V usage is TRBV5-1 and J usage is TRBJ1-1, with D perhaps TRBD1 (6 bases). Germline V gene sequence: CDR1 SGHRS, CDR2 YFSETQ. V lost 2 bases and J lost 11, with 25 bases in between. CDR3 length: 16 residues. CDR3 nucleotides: TGCGCCAGCAGCTTTACCGCACAGGGTGACGCAAAGGAGGCTTTCTTT. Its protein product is CASSFTAQGDAKEAFF.

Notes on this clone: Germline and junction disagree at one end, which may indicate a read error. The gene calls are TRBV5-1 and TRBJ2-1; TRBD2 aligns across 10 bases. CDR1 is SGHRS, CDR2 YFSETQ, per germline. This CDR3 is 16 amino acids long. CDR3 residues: CASSLVISSGSLSQIF. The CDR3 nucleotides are TGCGCCAGCAGCTTGGTGATTTCTAGCGGGAGCCTCAGTCAGATCTTC.

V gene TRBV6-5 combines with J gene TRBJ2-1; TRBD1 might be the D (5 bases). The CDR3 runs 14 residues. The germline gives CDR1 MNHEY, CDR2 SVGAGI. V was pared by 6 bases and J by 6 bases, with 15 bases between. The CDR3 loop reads CASRLRGGGNEQFF. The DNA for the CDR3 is TGTGCCAGCAGACTAAGGGGTGGTGGCAATGAGCAGTTCTTC.

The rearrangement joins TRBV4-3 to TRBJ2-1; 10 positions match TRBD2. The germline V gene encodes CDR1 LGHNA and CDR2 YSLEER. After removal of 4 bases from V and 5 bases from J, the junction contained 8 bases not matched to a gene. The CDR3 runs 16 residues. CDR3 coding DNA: TGCGCCAGCAGCCGAACCCTTGGGACTAGCGACAATGAGCAGTTCTTC. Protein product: CASSRTLGTSDNEQFF.

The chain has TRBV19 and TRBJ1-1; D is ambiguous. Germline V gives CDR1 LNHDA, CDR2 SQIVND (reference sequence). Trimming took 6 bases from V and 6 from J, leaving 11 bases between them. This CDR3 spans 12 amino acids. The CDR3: CASSSFVSEAFF. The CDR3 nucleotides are TGTGCCAGTAGCTCCTTCGTCTCTGAAGCTTTCTTT.

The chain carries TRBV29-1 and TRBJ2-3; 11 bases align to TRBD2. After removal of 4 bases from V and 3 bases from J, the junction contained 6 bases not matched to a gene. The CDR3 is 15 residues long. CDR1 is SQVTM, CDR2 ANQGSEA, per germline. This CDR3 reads CSVGTSGSSTDTQYF. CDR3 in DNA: TGCAGCGTTGGAACTAGCGGGAGTTCAACAGATACGCAGTATTTT.

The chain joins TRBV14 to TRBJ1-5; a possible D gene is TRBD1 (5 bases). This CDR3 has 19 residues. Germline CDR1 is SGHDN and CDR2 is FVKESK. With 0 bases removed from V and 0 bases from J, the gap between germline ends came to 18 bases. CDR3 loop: CASSQDKGTRRYSNQPQHF. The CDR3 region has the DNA TGTGCCAGCAGCCAAGATAAGGGGACTCGGAGGTATAGCAATCAGCCCCAGCATTTT.

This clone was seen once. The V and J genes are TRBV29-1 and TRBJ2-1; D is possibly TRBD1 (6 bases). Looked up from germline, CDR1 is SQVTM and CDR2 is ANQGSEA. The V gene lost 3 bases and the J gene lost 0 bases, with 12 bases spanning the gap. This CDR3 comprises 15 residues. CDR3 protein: CSVDRGRSSYNEQFF. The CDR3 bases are TGCAGCGTTGACAGGGGCCGATCCTCCTACAATGAGCAGTTCTTC.

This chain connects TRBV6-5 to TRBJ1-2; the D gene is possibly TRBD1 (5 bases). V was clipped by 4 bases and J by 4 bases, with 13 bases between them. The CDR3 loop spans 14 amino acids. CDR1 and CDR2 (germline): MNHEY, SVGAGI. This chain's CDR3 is CASSSPGRGYGYTF. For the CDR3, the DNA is TGTGCCAGCAGTTCCCCGGGGAGGGGCTATGGCTACACCTTC.

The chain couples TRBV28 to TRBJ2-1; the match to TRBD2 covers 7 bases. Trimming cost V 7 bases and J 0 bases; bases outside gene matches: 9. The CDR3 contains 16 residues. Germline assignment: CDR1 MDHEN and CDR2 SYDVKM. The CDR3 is CASTLGTTSSYNEQFF. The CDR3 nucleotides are TGTGCCAGCACCTTGGGGACTACGAGCTCCTACAATGAGCAGTTCTTC.

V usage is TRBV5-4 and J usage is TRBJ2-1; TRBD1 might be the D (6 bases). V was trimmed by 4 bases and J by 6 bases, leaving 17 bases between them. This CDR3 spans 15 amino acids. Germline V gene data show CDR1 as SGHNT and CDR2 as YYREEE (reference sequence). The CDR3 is CASSVGTSRTNEQFF. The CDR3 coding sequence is TGTGCCAGCAGCGTCGGGACATCCAGAACCAATGAGCAGTTCTTC.

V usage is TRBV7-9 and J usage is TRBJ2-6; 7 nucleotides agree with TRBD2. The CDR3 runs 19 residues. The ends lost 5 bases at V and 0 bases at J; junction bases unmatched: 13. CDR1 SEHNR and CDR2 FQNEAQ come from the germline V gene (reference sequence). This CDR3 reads CASSKWEGKTSSGANVLTF. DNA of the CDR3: TGTGCCAGCAGCAAATGGGAGGGGAAAACGAGCTCTGGGGCCAACGTCCTGACTTTC.